This T cell receptor beta chain was recorded in a study of OX40 agonist ivuxolimab in advanced cancers. Background on the study: Patients took ivuxolimab, an agonistic anti-OX40 (CD134) antibody. Previous treatment with anti-PD-1, anti-PD-L1 or anti-CTLA-4 therapy was allowed; over 35% had received some. Notes on the study in general: The study observed clonal expansion of CD4+ and CD8+ blood T cells by week 6 at 0.1 to 3.0 mg/kg. Some of the lowest clonal expansion was seen in partial responders at 0.1-3.0 mg/kg.

Worth noting for this clone: Its target is not known.

Produced via immunoSEQ multiplex PCR; TCRdb's table is partial and in-frame only. The sample consists of 70,000 or so clones, 75% to 95% of them appearing once. The CDR3 length is 15 residues. Losses at the gene ends were 2 bases for V and 2 bases for J; bases not matched to a gene: 5. This chain joins TRBV5-3 and TRBJ2-3; 7 nucleotides align to TRBD2. TRBV5-3 is labeled an ORF, and its function is uncertain. The source of this sequence is an adult with an advanced solid tumor such as melanoma, head and neck, liver or kidney cancer. The sequenced sample was CD4+ or CD8+ T cells sorted from blood, obtained in a trial of the OX40 agonist ivuxolimab. DNA for the CDR3: TGTGCCAGAAGCTTAGGTAGCGGGTCCACAGATACGCAGTATTTT. Encoded protein: CARSLGSGSTDTQYF.